The next 15 T cell receptor beta chains were all read from a single sample in a study of siplizumab effects on memory and regulatory T cells (dated by TCRdb to about 2019). Libraries were prepared through the immunoSEQ multiplex PCR assay. TCRdb's version of the immuneACCESS table is confined to in-frame rearrangements and falls short of the full clone set. An unresolved V gene accounts for under half of the shortfall where checked; the remainder is of unknown origin. The sample records roughly 26,000 clones, 75% to 85% of which are singletons. Of the sample, approximately 24% is held by the ten largest clones. Sequenced input: memory CD4+ T cells sorted from blood. According to the study, the label for this sample's cell subset or site signals: unstimulated CD4+ memory T cells. The receptor set was obtained from a human donor in good health.

The chain has TRBV23-1 and TRBJ1-1; a possible D gene is TRBD1 (5 bases). TRBV23-1 is treated as an ORF (open reading frame) with a function not yet certain. V lost 7 bases and J lost 10, with 13 bases in between. This CDR3 has 11 residues. The CDR3 region has the DNA TGCGCCAGCAAACGAAAGGGGAGAGCTTTCTTT. Encoded protein: CASKRKGRAFF.

This clone was detected a few times. This chain links TRBV4-1 with TRBJ1-1; no reliable D call. V was pared by 3 bases and J by 7 bases, with 24 bases between. CDR3 length: 17 residues. Looked up from germline, CDR1 is MGHRA and CDR2 is YSYEKL. CDR3 sequence (DNA): TGCGCCAGCAGCCAGATCGACATGATGGCCTTGAAGGGTGAAGCTTTCTTT. It specifies CASSQIDMMALKGEAFF.

The V and J genes are TRBV6-6 and TRBJ1-5; D ambiguous. Germline V gene lookup returns CDR1 MNHNY and CDR2 SVGAGI (reference sequence). The CDR3 covers 13 residues. Between the trimmed V and J ends, which lost 5 bases and 4 bases, there was a span of 9 bases. The CDR3 bases are TGTGCCAGCAGTATCAGTTGGAATCAGCCCCAGCATTTT. Its protein is CASSISWNQPQHF.

This clone showed up just once. This chain uses TRBV7-9 with TRBJ1-3; D gene ambiguous. Between the trimmed V and J ends, which lost 3 bases and 0 bases, there was a span of 9 bases. Germline V gene lookup returns CDR1 SEHNR and CDR2 FQNEAQ (reference sequence). The CDR3 loop spans 15 amino acids. CDR3 in DNA: TGTGCCAGCAGCTTGGCCTCTCCCTCTGGAAACACCATATATTTT. Protein: CASSLASPSGNTIYF.

The chain recombines TRBV6-1 with TRBJ2-2; D may be TRBD2 (5 bases). Germline-derived CDR1 and CDR2 are MNHNS and SASEGT. The CDR3 contains 16 residues. Trimming took off 3 bases at V and 3 bases at J, with 14 bases between the two ends. The CDR3 sequence is CASSDSASRYTGELFF. The CDR3 coding sequence is TGTGCCAGCAGTGATTCGGCTAGCAGATACACCGGGGAGCTGTTTTTT.

The chain employs TRBV29-1 and TRBJ2-1; the match to TRBD2 covers 14 bases. The J segment lost 12 bases and the V segment lost 6 bases, leaving 10 bases of the junction unmatched. The CDR3 runs 14 residues. Per germline, CDR1 SQVTM and CDR2 ANQGSEA. The CDR3: CSVAPGTSGSLQFF. In DNA form, the CDR3 reads TGCAGCGTGGCTCCCGGGACTAGCGGGAGCTTGCAGTTCTTC.

The rearrangement uses TRBV6-1 and TRBJ1-5; perhaps TRBD1 as D (5 bases). The V gene lost 6 bases and the J gene lost 7 bases, with 13 bases spanning the gap. The germline gives CDR1 MNHNS, CDR2 SASEGT. This CDR3 region has 13 residues. CDR3 in amino acids: CASRSGLGQPQHF. The CDR3 DNA reads TGTGCCAGCAGGTCAGGGTTGGGGCAGCCCCAGCATTTT.

The rearrangement uses TRBV14 and TRBJ1-2; possible D gene TRBD1, 5 bases. CDR3 length: 13 residues. Germline V gene sequence: CDR1 SGHDN, CDR2 FVKESK. Trimming pared 5 bases from V and 6 bases from J, leaving 13 bases between. The CDR3 region is CASSYDRINGYTF. CDR3 in DNA: TGTGCCAGCAGCTACGACAGAATCAATGGCTACACCTTC.

This clone was seen just once. The chain recombines TRBV19 with TRBJ1-1, with D possibly TRBD1 on 5 matching bases. The CDR3 runs to 13 residues. Per germline, CDR1 LNHDA and CDR2 SQIVND (reference sequence). V dropped 3 bases and J dropped 4 bases, with 9 bases sitting between them. Written as DNA, the CDR3 is TGTGCCAGTAGTATTTCGAGGGGCACTGAAGCTTTCTTT. Amino acid sequence: CASSISRGTEAFF. Full variable domain (missing parts from reference TRBV19 and TRBJ1-1): DGGITQSPKYLFRKEGQNVTLSCEQNLNHDAMYWYRQDPGQGLRLIYYSQIVNDFQKGDIAEGYSVSREKKESFPLTVTSAQKNPTAFYLCASSISRGTEAFFGQGTRLTVV.

The chain employs TRBV6-6 and TRBJ2-2; the match to TRBD2 covers 9 bases. After removal of 7 bases from V and 0 bases from J, the junction contained 3 bases not matched to a gene. Germline V CDR1 and CDR2: MNHNY, SVGAGI (reference sequence). This CDR3 comprises 15 residues. The CDR3 DNA follows: TGTGCCAGCATGCGGGGGGGGACGAACACCGGGGAGCTGTTTTTT. Translated: CASMRGGTNTGELFF.

V is TRBV19 and J is TRBJ2-7, with D perhaps TRBD1 (5 bases). Germline-derived CDR1 and CDR2 are LNHDA and SQIVND (reference sequence). V was shortened by 3 bases and J by 3 bases, with 6 bases between the two germline ends. This CDR3 has 12 residues. The DNA for the CDR3 is TGTGCCAGTAGTATTAGGGGCTACGAGCAGTACTTC. It encodes CASSIRGYEQYF.

Here the CDR3 DNA reads TGTGCCAGCAATGGTCGGACAGGTTACAATGAGCAGTTCTTC. Translating gives CASNGRTGYNEQFF. The rearrangement links TRBV5-8 to TRBJ2-1, with 7 bases that match TRBD1. This CDR3 has 14 amino acids. Germline V gene data show CDR1 as SGHTS and CDR2 as YDEGEE. The ends lost 6 bases at V and 4 bases at J; junction bases unmatched: 7. Variable domain in full (rest from reference TRBV5-8 and TRBJ2-1): EAGVTQSPTHLIKTRGQQATLRCSPISGHTSVYWYQQALGLGLQFLLWYDEGEERNRGNFPPRFSGRQFPNYSSELNVNALELEDSALYLCASNGRTGYNEQFFGPGTRLTVL.

The chain links TRBV7-9 to TRBJ2-1; 9 bases are a match to TRBD1. The germline V gene has CDR1 SEHNR and CDR2 FQNEAQ (reference sequence). With V trimmed by 5 bases and J by 3 bases, 5 bases remained unmatched. There are 15 residues in the CDR3. As DNA, the CDR3 is TGTGCCAGCAGCCGGGGACAGGGAGACTACAATGAGCAGTTCTTC. It specifies CASSRGQGDYNEQFF.

The chain carries TRBV18 and TRBJ2-7; 7 bases are a match to TRBD1. CDR3 length: 13 residues. CDR1 and CDR2 from the germline V gene are KGHSH and LQKENI. V lost 5 bases, J lost 3 bases, and 4 bases stayed unmatched. CDR3 amino acids: CASSMGQLYEQYF. DNA of the CDR3: TGTGCCAGCTCAATGGGACAGCTCTACGAGCAGTACTTC.

The chain combines TRBV7-2 with TRBJ2-1; 8 nucleotides agree with TRBD1. Germline V lookup: CDR1 SGHTA, CDR2 FQGNSA. V gave up 3 bases and J gave up 9 bases; unmatched junction bases: 4. This CDR3 region has 13 residues. CDR3 DNA sequence: TGTGCCAGCAGCTTGTACACAGGGGGTGAGCAGTTCTTC. Encoded protein: CASSLYTGGEQFF. The full variable domain, its missing parts supplied by reference TRBV7-2 and TRBJ2-1, is GAGVSQSPSNKVTEKGKDVELRCDPISGHTALYWYRQSLGQGLEFLIYFQGNSAPDKSGLPSDRFSAERTGGSVSTLTIQRTQQEDSAVYLCASSLYTGGEQFFGPGTRLTVL.